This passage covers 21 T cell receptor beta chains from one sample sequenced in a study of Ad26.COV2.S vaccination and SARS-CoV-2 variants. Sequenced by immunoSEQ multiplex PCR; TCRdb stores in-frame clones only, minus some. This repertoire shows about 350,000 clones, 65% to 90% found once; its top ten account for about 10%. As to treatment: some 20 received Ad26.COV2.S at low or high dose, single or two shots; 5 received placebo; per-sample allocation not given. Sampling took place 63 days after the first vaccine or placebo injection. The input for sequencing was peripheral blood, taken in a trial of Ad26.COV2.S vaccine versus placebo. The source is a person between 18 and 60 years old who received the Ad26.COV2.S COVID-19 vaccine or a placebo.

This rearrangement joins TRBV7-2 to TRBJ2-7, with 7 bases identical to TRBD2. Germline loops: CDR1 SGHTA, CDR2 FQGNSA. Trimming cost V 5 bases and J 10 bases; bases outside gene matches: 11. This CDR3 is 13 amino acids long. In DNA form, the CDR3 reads TGTGCCAGCAGCCCAGAAAGTGGGAGGGACCAGTACTTC. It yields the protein CASSPESGRDQYF.

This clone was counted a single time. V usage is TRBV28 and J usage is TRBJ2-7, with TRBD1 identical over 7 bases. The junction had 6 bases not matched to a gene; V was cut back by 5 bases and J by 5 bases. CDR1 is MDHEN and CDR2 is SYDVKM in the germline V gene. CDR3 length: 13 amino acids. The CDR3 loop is CASSGDSLNEQYF. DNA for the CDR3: TGTGCCAGCAGTGGGGACAGCCTAAACGAGCAGTACTTC.

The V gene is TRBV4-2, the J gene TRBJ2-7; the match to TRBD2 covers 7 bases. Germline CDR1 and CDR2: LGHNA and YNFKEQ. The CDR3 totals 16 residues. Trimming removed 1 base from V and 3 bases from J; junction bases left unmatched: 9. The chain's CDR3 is CASSQGSLGGSYEQYF. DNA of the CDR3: TGTGCCAGCAGCCAAGGTTCCCTCGGCGGGAGCTACGAGCAGTACTTC.

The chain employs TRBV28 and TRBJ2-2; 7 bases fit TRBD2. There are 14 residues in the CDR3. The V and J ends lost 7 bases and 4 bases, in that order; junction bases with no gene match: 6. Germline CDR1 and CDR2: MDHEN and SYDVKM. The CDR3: CASTRGTVTGELFF. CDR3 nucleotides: TGTGCCAGCACGCGGGGGACGGTCACCGGGGAGCTGTTTTTT.

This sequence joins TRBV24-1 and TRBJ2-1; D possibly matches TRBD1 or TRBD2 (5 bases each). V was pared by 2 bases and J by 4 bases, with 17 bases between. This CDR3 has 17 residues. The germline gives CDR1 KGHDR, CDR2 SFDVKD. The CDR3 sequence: CATSDSGRARYYNEQFF. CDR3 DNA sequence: TGTGCCACCAGTGATTCAGGGCGGGCAAGGTATTACAATGAGCAGTTCTTC.

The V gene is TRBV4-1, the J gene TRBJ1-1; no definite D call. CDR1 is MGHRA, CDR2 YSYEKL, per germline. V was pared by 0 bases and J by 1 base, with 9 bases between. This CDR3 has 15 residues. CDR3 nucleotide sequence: TGCGCCAGCAGCCAAGAGAGGGATTGGAACACTGAAGCTTTCTTT. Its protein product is CASSQERDWNTEAFF.

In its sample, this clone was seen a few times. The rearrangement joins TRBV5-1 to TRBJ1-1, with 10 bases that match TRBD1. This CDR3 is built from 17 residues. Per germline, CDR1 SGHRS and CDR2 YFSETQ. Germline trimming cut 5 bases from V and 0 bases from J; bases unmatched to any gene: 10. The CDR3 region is CASRMGQGTTMNTEAFF. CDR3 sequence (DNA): TGCGCCAGCAGAATGGGACAGGGGACCACTATGAACACTGAAGCTTTCTTT.

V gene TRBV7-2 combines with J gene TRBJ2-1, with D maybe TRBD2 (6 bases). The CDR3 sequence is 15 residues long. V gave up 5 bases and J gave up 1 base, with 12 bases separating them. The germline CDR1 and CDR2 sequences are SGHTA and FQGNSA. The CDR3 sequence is CASSARDWSYNEQFF. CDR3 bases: TGTGCCAGCAGCGCCCGGGACTGGTCCTACAATGAGCAGTTCTTC.

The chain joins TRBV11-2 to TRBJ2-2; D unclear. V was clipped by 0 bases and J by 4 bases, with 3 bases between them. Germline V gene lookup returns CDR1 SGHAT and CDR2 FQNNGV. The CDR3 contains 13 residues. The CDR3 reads CASSLEITGELFF. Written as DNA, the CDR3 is TGTGCCAGCAGCTTAGAAATCACCGGGGAGCTGTTTTTT.

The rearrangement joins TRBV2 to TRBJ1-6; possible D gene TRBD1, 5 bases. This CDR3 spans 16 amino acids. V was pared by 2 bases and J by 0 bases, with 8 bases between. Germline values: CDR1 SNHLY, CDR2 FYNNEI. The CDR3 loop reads CASSESGGSYNSPLHF. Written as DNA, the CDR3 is TGTGCCAGCAGTGAAAGCGGGGGCTCCTATAATTCACCCCTCCACTTT.

This CDR3 is CASSLDGLMAETQYF. DNA for the CDR3: TGTGCCAGCAGCTTAGATGGGCTGATGGCGGAGACCCAGTACTTC. The chain links TRBV7-8 to TRBJ2-5; no firm D call. The CDR3 is made up of 15 amino acids. V gave up 1 base and J gave up 5 bases, with 14 bases separating them. Germline-derived CDR1 and CDR2 are SGHVS and FQNEAQ.

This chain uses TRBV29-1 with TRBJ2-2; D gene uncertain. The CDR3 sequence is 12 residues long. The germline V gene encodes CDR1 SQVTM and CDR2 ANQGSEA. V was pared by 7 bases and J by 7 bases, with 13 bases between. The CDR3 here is CSGSHTGGELFF. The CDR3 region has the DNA TGCAGCGGGTCGCATACGGGCGGGGAGCTGTTTTTT.

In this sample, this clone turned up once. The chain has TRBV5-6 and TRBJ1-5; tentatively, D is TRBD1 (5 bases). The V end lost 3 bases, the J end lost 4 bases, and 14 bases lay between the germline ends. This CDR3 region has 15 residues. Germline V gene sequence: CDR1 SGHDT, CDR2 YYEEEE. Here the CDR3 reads CASSSILTVNQPQHF. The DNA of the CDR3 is TGTGCCAGCAGCTCGATCCTGACAGTGAATCAGCCCCAGCATTTT.

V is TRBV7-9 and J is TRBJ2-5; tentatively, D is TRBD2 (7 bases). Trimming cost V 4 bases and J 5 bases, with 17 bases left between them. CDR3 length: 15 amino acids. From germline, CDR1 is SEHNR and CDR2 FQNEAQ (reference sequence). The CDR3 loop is CASSSDGGLGETQYF. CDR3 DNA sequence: TGTGCCAGCAGCTCGGACGGGGGGCTGGGGGAGACCCAGTACTTC.

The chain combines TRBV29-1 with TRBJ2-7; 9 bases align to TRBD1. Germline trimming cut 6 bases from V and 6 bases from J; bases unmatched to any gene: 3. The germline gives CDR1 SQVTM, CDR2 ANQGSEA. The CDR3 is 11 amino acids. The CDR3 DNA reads TGCAGCGTGGGGACAGGGCCCGAGCAGTACTTC. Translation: CSVGTGPEQYF.

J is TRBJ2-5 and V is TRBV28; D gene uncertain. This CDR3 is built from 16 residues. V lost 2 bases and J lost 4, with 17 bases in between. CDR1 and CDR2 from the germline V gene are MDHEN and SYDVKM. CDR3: CASSLKTLLHPETQYF. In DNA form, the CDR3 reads TGTGCCAGCAGTTTAAAGACACTCCTCCACCCAGAGACCCAGTACTTC.

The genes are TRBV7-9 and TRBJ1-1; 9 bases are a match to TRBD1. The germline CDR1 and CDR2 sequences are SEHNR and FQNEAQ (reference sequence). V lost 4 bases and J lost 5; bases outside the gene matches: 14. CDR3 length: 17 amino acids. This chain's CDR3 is CASSWYSTGGLGTEAFF. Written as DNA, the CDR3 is TGTGCCAGCAGCTGGTATTCGACAGGGGGGTTAGGTACTGAAGCTTTCTTT.

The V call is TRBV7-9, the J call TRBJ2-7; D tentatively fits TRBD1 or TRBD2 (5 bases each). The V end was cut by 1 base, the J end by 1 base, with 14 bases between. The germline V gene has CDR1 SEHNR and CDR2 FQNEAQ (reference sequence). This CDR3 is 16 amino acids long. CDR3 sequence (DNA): TGTGCCAGCAGCTTAGAGCCAGGGACCGCATCCTACGAGCAGTACTTC. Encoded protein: CASSLEPGTASYEQYF.

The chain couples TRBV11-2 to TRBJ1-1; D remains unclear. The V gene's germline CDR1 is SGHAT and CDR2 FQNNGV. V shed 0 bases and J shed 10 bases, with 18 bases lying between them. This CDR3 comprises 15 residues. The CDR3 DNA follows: TGTGCCAGCAGCTTAGATAGGCTGGTAGCCGAGAGAGCTTTCTTT. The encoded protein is CASSLDRLVAERAFF. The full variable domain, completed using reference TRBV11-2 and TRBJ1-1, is EAGVAQSPRYKIIEKRQSVAFWCNPISGHATLYWYQQILGQGPKLLIQFQNNGVVDDSQLPKDRFSAERLKGVDSTLKIQPAKLEDSAVYLCASSLDRLVAERAFFGQGTRLTVV.

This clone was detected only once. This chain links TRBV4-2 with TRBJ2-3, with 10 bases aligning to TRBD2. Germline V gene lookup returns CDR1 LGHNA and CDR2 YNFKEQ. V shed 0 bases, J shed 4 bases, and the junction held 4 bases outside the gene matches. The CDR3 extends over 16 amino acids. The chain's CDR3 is CASSQDSGRVPDTQYF. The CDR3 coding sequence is TGTGCCAGCAGCCAAGACAGCGGGAGGGTCCCAGATACGCAGTATTTT.

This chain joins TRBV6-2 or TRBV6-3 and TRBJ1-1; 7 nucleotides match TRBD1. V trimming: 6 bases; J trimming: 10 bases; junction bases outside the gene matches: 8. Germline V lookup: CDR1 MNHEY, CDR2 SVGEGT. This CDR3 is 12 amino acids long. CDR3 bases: TGTGCCAGCAGCTATAGACAGGGATCAGCTTTCTTT. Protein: CASSYRQGSAFF.